Here is one T cell receptor beta chain with its context. Its matching antigen is unknown. The CDR3 loop spans 15 amino acids. The germline gives CDR1 SGHTA, CDR2 FQGNSA. Between the trimmed V and J ends, which lost 5 bases and 3 bases, there was a span of 15 bases. These data originate in a study of post-analysis software for immune sequencing data. The study, taken as a whole, reports: When patients were compared with controls, 4 or 5 TRBV segments were more frequent, TRBV5-6, TRBV5-1 and TRBV20-1 among them. Significantly lower normalized Chao1 diversity was found in patients with multiple sclerosis relative to controls.

The authors incorporated unique molecular identifiers into the TCR beta cDNA libraries. TCRdb redid the calling of the PCR reads with MiXCR, one entry per CDR3 protein. In the table there are hundreds of thousands of distinct CDR3 sequences, 40% to 55% of which are singletons. Sample: blood. The chain links TRBV7-2 to TRBJ2-3; tentative D call: TRBD2 (7 bases). The sequence came from a girl between 10 and 17 years old with multiple sclerosis. CDR3 region: CASSEGGGTTDTQYF. The CDR3 nucleotides read TGTGCCAGCAGCGAGGGCGGGGGCACTACAGATACGCAGTATTTT.